A single sample gave rise to the 15 T cell receptor beta chains below, sequenced in a study of blood T cell repertoires in COVID-19. This table comes from immunoSEQ multiplex PCR, and its TCRdb copy is limited to in-frame clones, with some not included. Seen here are 69,000 or so clones, around 83% observed once, and the top ten hold around 9.7%. The sample taken for sequencing was peripheral blood. The receptors shown here come from a woman aged 80 or over with acute or convalescent COVID-19.

V gene TRBV7-8 combines with J gene TRBJ1-5; 7 bases line up with TRBD1. Germline V gene sequence: CDR1 SGHVS, CDR2 FQNEAQ. V lost 0 bases and J lost 6; bases outside the gene matches: 8. The CDR3 has 16 amino acids. CDR3 bases: TGTGCCAGCAGCTTAGCAGGGGGCGCGTCTAGTCAGCCCCAGCATTTT. This encodes CASSLAGGASSQPQHF.

The rearrangement links TRBV6-1 to TRBJ1-1; 8 positions match TRBD1. The CDR3 runs to 16 residues. Unmatched junction bases numbered 6, after V lost 3 bases and J lost 0 bases. Germline V gene data show CDR1 as MNHNS and CDR2 as SASEGT. CDR3 sequence (DNA): TGTGCCAGCAGTGACCGAACAGGGGGGATGAACACTGAAGCTTTCTTT. Its translation is CASSDRTGGMNTEAFF.

The chain employs TRBV2 and TRBJ2-1; 11 bases agree with TRBD2. Germline V gives CDR1 SNHLY, CDR2 FYNNEI. The CDR3 has 14 residues. V gave up 8 bases and J gave up 12 bases; unmatched junction bases: 12. CDR3 residues: CASQKVVAGGRQFF. The CDR3 DNA reads TGTGCCAGCCAGAAGGTGGTAGCGGGGGGGCGGCAGTTCTTC. The variable domain in full, completed from reference TRBV2 and TRBJ2-1, reads EPEVTQTPSHQVTQMGQEVILRCVPISNHLYFYWYRQILGQKVEFLVSFYNNEISEKSEIFDDQFSVERPDGSNFTLKIRSTKLEDSAMYFCASQKVVAGGRQFFGPGTRLTVL.

This sequence joins TRBV27 and TRBJ2-7; D not resolved. Trimming shortened V by 0 bases and J by 4 bases, and 7 bases separated the two germline ends. Per the germline V gene, CDR1 is MNHEY and CDR2 is SMNVEV (reference sequence). The CDR3 sequence is 13 residues long. CDR3 nucleotides: TGTGCCAGCAGTTTATCCCAGGATTACGAGCAGTACTTC. Its protein product is CASSLSQDYEQYF.

This clone showed up just a few times. The chain employs TRBV29-1 and TRBJ1-2; 9 bases match TRBD1. Per germline, CDR1 SQVTM and CDR2 ANQGSEA. V lost 5 bases and J lost 3; bases outside the gene matches: 10. The CDR3 contains 15 residues. In DNA form, the CDR3 reads TGCAGCGTTCGACCTTTTACAGGGGGCGACTATGGCTACACCTTC. Its protein product is CSVRPFTGGDYGYTF.

The V gene is TRBV29-1, the J gene TRBJ1-2; tentative D call: TRBD1 (6 bases). This CDR3 spans 11 amino acids. V lost 6 bases to trimming and J lost 4 bases, with 9 bases between them. CDR1 and CDR2 from the germline V gene are SQVTM and ANQGSEA. The DNA of the CDR3 is TGCAGCGTAGTGGACAGCTATGGCTACACCTTC. Translation: CSVVDSYGYTF. Variable domain in full (rest from reference TRBV29-1 and TRBJ1-2): SAVISQKPSRDICQRGTSLTIQCQVDSQVTMMFWYRQQPGQSLTLIATANQGSEATYESGFVIDKFPISRPNLTFSTLTVSNMSPEDSSIYLCSVVDSYGYTFGSGTRLTVV.

V and J are TRBV5-6 and TRBJ1-1, with D possibly TRBD1 on 5 matching bases. V was clipped by 4 bases and J by 5 bases, with 9 bases between them. CDR1 SGHDT and CDR2 YYEEEE come from the germline V gene. CDR3 size: 12 residues. The CDR3 coding sequence is TGTGCCAGCAGCAGGACATGGACTGAAGCTTTCTTT. Translation gives CASSRTWTEAFF.

The rearrangement joins TRBV7-2 to TRBJ1-2; D gene unclear. V gave up 4 bases and J gave up 4 bases, with 13 bases separating them. Looked up from germline, CDR1 is SGHTA and CDR2 is FQGNSA. The CDR3 loop spans 14 amino acids. CDR3 in DNA: TGTGCCAGCAGCTCCACAACAGATTTCTATGGCTACACCTTC. Its translation: CASSSTTDFYGYTF.

This rearrangement joins TRBV5-1 to TRBJ2-7; D is undetermined. V was trimmed by 6 bases and J by 1 base, leaving 14 bases between them. This CDR3 contains 14 residues. Germline V gene sequence: CDR1 SGHRS, CDR2 YFSETQ. CDR3 nucleotides: TGCGCCAGCACCAAAACCCGGAGTTCCTACGAGCAGTACTTC. Translating gives CASTKTRSSYEQYF.

This sequence joins TRBV15 and TRBJ1-2, with D unclear. Germline assignment: CDR1 LNHNV and CDR2 YYDKDF (reference sequence). Between the trimmed V and J ends, which lost 0 bases and 1 base, there was a span of 9 bases. The CDR3 consists of 15 residues. Here the CDR3 reads CATSRDLSVNYGYTF. In nucleotides, the CDR3 is TGTGCCACCAGCAGAGATTTGTCGGTTAACTATGGCTACACCTTC.

Only one count was recorded for this clone. This chain connects TRBV18 to TRBJ1-2; 7 positions match TRBD1. The CDR3 covers 14 residues. Trimming cost V 3 bases and J 2 bases; bases outside gene matches: 3. Germline CDR1 is KGHSH and CDR2 is LQKENI. Here the CDR3 reads CASSPGTANYGYTF. The CDR3 DNA follows: TGTGCCAGCTCACCCGGGACAGCCAACTATGGCTACACCTTC.

The chain carries TRBV2 and TRBJ1-6; D is unclear. Germline CDR1 reads SNHLY; CDR2 reads FYNNEI. The length of the CDR3 is 16 residues. V was pared by 2 bases and J by 0 bases, with 8 bases between. The DNA for the CDR3 is TGTGCCAGCAGTGAAATAACGAGCTCCTATAATTCACCCCTCCACTTT. Amino acid sequence: CASSEITSSYNSPLHF.

In this sample, this clone turned up once. V is TRBV19 and J is TRBJ1-5, with D perhaps matching TRBD1 (6 bases). CDR1 is LNHDA and CDR2 is SQIVND in the germline V gene (reference sequence). With 5 bases removed from V and 5 bases from J, the gap between germline ends came to 19 bases. This CDR3 spans 16 amino acids. CDR3 residues: CASSPQNQGRHQPQHF. The CDR3 DNA reads as TGTGCCAGTAGTCCTCAGAACCAGGGGCGACATCAGCCCCAGCATTTT.

The J gene is TRBJ2-7, the V gene TRBV6-2 or TRBV6-3, with 8 bases matching TRBD1. This CDR3 comprises 15 residues. Per germline, CDR1 MNHEY and CDR2 SVGEGT. V shed 4 bases, J shed 2 bases, and the junction held 7 bases outside the gene matches. CDR3 bases: TGTGCCAGCAGTTGGTCCCCGGGACAGGCCTACGAGCAGTACTTC. Amino acid sequence: CASSWSPGQAYEQYF.

The chain joins TRBV6-5 to TRBJ2-5, with 7 bases lining up with TRBD2. The CDR3 spans 14 residues. V shed 2 bases and J 5 bases; nucleotides not matched to a gene: 5. CDR1 is MNHEY and CDR2 is SVGAGI in the germline V gene. CDR3 sequence reads: CASSYAGVRETQYF. CDR3 sequence (DNA): TGTGCCAGCAGTTACGCGGGGGTTAGGGAGACCCAGTACTTC.